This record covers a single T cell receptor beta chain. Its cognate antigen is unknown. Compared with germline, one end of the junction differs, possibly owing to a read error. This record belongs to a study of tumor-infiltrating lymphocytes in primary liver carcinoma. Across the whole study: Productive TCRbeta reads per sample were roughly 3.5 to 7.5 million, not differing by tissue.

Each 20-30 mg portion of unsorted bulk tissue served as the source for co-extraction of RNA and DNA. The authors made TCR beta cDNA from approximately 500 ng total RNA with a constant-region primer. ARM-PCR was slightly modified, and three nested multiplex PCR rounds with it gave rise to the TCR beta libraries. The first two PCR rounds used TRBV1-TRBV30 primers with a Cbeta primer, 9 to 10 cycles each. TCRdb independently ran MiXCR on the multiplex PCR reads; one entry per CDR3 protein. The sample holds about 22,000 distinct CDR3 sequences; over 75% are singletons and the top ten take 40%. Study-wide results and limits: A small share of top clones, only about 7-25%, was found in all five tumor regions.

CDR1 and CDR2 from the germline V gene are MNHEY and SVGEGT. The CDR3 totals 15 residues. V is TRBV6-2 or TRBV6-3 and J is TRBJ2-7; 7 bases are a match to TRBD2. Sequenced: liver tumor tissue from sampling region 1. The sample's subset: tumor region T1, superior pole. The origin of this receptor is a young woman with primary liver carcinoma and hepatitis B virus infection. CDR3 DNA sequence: TGTGCCAACAGTCGATTAACGGGAGGACTTTACGAGCAGTACTTC. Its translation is CANSRLTGGLYEQYF.